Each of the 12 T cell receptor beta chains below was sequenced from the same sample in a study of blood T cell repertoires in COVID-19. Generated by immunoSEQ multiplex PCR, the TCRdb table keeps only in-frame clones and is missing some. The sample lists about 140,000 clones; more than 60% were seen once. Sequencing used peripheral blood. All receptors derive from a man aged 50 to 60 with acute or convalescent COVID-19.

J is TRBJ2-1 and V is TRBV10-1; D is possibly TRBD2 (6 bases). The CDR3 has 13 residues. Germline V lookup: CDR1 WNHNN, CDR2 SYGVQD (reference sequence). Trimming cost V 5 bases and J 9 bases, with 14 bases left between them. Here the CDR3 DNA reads TGCGCCAGCAGTCCCGGGACTTTGGGTGAGCAGTTCTTC. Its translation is CASSPGTLGEQFF.

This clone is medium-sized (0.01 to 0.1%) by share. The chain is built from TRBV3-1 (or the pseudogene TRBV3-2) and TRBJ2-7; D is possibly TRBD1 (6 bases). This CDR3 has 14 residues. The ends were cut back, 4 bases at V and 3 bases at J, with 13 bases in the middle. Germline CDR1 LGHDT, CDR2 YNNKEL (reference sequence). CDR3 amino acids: CASSLRDTRYEQYF. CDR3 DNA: TGTGCCAGCAGCCTAAGGGACACTCGCTACGAGCAGTACTTC.

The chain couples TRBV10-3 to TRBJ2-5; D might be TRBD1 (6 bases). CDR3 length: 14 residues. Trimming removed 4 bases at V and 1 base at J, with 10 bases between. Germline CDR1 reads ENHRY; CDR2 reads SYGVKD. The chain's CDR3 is CAISVGQLQETQYF. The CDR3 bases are TGTGCCATCAGTGTTGGACAGCTCCAAGAGACCCAGTACTTC.

The CDR3 is CASSDRGENTGELFF. The CDR3 DNA reads TGTGCCAGCAGCGACAGGGGGGAGAACACCGGGGAGCTGTTTTTT. The chain employs TRBV16 and TRBJ2-2; 9 bases agree with TRBD1. The CDR3 is 15 residues long. J was trimmed by 1 base and V by 5 bases; bases with no gene match: 2. Germline CDR1 and CDR2: KGHSY and FQNENV.

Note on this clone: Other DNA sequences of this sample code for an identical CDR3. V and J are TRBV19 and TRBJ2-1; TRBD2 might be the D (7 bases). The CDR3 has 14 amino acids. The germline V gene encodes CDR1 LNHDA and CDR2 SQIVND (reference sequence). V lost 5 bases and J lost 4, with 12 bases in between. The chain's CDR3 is CASSRGASYNEQFF. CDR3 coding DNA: TGTGCCAGTAGTCGGGGGGCTTCGTACAATGAGCAGTTCTTC.

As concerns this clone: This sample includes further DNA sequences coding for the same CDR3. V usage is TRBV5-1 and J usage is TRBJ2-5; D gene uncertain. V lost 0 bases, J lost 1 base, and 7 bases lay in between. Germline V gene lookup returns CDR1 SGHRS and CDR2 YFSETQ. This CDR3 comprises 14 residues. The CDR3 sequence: CASSLVSGQETQYF. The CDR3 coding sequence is TGCGCCAGCAGCTTGGTGTCAGGCCAAGAGACCCAGTACTTC.

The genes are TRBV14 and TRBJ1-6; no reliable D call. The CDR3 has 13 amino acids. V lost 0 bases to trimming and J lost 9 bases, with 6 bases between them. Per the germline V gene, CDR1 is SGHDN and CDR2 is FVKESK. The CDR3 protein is CASSQDPGSPLHF. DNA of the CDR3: TGTGCCAGCAGCCAAGATCCGGGTTCACCCCTCCACTTT.

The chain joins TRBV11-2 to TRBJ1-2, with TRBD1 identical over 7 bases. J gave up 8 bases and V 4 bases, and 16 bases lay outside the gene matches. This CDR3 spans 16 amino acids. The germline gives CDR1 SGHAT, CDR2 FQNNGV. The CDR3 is CASSSPFKRGRSGYTF. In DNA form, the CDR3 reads TGTGCCAGCAGCTCCCCCTTTAAGAGGGGGCGTTCAGGCTACACCTTC. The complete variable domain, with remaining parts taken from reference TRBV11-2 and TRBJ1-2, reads EAGVAQSPRYKIIEKRQSVAFWCNPISGHATLYWYQQILGQGPKLLIQFQNNGVVDDSQLPKDRFSAERLKGVDSTLKIQPAKLEDSAVYLCASSSPFKRGRSGYTFGSGTRLTVV.

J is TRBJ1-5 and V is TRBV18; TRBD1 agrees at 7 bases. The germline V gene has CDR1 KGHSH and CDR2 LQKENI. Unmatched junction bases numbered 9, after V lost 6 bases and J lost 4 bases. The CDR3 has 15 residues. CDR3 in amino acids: CASSLNGQANQPQHF. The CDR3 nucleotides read TGTGCCAGCTCTCTTAACGGACAGGCTAATCAGCCCCAGCATTTT. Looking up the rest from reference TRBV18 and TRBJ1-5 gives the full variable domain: NAGVMQNPRHLVRRRGQEARLRCSPMKGHSHVYWYRQLPEEGLKFMVYLQKENIIDESGMPKERFSAEFPKEGPSILRIQQVVRGDSAAYFCASSLNGQANQPQHFGDGTRLSIL.

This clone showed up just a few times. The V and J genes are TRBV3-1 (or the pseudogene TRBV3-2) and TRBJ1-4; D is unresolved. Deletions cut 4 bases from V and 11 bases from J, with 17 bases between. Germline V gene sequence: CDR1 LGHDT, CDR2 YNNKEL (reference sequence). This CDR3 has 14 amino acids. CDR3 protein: CASSPGGSPRKLFF. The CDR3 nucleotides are TGTGCCAGCAGCCCCGGAGGGTCCCCAAGGAAACTGTTTTTT.

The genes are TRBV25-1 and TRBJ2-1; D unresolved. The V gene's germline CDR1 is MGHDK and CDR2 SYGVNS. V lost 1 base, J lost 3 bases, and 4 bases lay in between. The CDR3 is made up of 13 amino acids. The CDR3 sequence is CASSEFLYNEQFF. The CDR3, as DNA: TGTGCCAGCAGTGAATTTCTCTACAATGAGCAGTTCTTC.

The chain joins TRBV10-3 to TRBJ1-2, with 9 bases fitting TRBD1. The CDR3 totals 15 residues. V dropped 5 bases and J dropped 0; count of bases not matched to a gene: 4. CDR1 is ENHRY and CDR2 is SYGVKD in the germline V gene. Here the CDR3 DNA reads TGTGCCATCAGTCCCGGGACAGGGACTAACTATGGCTACACCTTC. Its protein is CAISPGTGTNYGYTF.